This TCR beta chain stems from a study of early T cells in non-severe SARS-CoV-2 infection. On the study more broadly: RNA in bulk from unsorted whole blood was sequenced, and chains were unpaired.

There are a few counts of this clonotype. Its specificity is unknown. CDR3 length: 16 residues. V was trimmed by 7 bases and J by 0 bases, leaving 16 bases between them. The V gene's germline CDR1 is MNHEY and CDR2 SVGEGT. Unique molecular identifiers were affixed to single, distinct cDNA molecules. TCRdb analysed the 5' RACE reads with MiXCR anew, one entry per CDR3 protein. The sample records about 63,000 distinct CDR3 sequences, 10% to 15% being singletons. Overall study results and limits: A preference for anti-spike CD8 responses marked VDJdb matching, which missed private and CD4 specificities.

The sample taken for sequencing was whole blood. The sequence derives from an adult who was a healthcare worker with PCR-confirmed SARS-CoV-2 infection or an uninfected control (not recorded which). The chain couples TRBV6-2 or TRBV6-3 to TRBJ2-1, with TRBD2 as a possible D gene (6 bases). CDR3 region: CASTRTPGLSYNEQFF. The CDR3 coding sequence is TGTGCCAGCACCAGAACCCCGGGACTCTCCTACAATGAGCAGTTCTTC.